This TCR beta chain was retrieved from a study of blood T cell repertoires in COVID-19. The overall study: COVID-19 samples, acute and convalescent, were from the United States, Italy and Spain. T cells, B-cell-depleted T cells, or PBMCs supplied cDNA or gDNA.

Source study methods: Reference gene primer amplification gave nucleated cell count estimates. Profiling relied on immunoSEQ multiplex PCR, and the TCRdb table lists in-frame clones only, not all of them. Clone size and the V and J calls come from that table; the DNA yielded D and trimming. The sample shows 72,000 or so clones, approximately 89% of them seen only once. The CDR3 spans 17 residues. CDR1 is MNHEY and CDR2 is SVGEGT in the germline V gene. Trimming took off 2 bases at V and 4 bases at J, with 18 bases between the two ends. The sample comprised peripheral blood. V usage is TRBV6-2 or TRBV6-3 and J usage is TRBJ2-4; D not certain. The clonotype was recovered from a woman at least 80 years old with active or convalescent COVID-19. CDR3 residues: CASSYPQLLDIKNIQYF. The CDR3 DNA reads TGTGCCAGCAGTTACCCCCAACTCCTCGACATAAAAAACATTCAGTACTTC.